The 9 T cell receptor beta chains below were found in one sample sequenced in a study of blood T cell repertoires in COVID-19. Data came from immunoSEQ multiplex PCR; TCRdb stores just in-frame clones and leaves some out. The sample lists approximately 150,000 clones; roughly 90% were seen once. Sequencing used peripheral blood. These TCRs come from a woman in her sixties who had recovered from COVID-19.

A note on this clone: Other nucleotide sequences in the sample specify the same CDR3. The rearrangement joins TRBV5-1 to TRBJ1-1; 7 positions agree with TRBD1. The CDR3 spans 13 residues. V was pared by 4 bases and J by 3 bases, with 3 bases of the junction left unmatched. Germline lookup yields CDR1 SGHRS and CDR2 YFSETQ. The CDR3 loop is CASSLTGDTEAFF. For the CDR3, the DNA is TGCGCCAGCAGCCTTACAGGGGACACTGAAGCTTTCTTT. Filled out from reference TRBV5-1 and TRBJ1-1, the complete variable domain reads KAGVTQTPRYLIKTRGQQVTLSCSPISGHRSVSWYQQTPGQGLQFLFEYFSETQRNKGNFPGRFSGRQFSNSRSEMNVSTLELGDSALYLCASSLTGDTEAFFGQGTRLTVV.

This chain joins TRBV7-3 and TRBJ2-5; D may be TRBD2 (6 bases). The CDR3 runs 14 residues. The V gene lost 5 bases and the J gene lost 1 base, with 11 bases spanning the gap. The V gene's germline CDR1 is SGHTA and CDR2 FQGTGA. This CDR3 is CASSPVGSQETQYF. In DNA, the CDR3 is TGTGCCAGCAGCCCCGTCGGGAGCCAAGAGACCCAGTACTTC.

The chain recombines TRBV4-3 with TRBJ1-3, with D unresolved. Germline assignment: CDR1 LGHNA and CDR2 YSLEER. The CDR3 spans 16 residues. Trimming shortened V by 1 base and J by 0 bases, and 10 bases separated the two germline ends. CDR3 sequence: CASSQGAQVSGNTIYF. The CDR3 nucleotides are TGCGCCAGCAGCCAAGGGGCACAAGTCTCTGGAAACACCATATATTTT.

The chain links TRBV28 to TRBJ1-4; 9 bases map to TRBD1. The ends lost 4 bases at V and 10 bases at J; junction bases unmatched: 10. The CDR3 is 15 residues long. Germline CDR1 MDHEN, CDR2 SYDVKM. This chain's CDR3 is CASSSAPRTGVKLFF. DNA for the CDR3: TGTGCCAGCAGTTCGGCACCCAGGACAGGGGTAAAACTGTTTTTT.

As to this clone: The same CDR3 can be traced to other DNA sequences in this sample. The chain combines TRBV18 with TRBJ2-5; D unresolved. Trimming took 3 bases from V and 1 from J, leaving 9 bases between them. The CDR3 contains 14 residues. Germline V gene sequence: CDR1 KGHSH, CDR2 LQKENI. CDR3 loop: CASSPPNSQETQYF. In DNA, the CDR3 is TGTGCCAGCTCACCGCCAAACAGCCAAGAGACCCAGTACTTC.

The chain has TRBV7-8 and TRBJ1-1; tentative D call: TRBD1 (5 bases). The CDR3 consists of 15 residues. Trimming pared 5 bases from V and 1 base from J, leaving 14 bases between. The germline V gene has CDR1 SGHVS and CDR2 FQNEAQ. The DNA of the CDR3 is TGTGCCAGCAGCCGGTCCCGGGGGGAGAACACTGAAGCTTTCTTT. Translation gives CASSRSRGENTEAFF. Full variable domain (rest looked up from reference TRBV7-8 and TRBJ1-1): GAGVSQSPRYKVAKRGQDVALRCDPISGHVSLFWYQQALGQGPEFLTYFQNEAQLDKSGLPSDRFFAERPEGSVSTLKIQRTQQEDSAVYLCASSRSRGENTEAFFGQGTRLTVV.

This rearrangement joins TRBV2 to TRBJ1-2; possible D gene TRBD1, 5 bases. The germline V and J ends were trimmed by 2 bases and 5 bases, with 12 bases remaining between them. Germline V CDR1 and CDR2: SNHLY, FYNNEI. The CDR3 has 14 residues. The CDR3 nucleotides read TGTGCCAGCAGTGAACGTGGCAGGGAATATGGCTACACCTTC. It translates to CASSERGREYGYTF.

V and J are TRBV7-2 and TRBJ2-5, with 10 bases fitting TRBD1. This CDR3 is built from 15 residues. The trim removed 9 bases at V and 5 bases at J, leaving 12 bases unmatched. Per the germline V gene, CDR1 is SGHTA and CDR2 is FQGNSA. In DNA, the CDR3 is TGTGCCAGTACACCCGGGACAGGGGTCTCGGAGACCCAGTACTTC. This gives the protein CASTPGTGVSETQYF.

CDR3 amino acids: CASSESSTGGGITEAFF. The CDR3 coding sequence is TGCGCCAGCAGTGAGTCGAGTACAGGGGGCGGTATCACTGAAGCTTTCTTT. The chain joins TRBV10-1 to TRBJ1-1; 9 nucleotides match TRBD1. Trimming removed 0 bases from V and 4 bases from J; junction bases left unmatched: 9. CDR1 is WNHNN and CDR2 is SYGVQD in the germline V gene (reference sequence). This CDR3 region has 17 residues.